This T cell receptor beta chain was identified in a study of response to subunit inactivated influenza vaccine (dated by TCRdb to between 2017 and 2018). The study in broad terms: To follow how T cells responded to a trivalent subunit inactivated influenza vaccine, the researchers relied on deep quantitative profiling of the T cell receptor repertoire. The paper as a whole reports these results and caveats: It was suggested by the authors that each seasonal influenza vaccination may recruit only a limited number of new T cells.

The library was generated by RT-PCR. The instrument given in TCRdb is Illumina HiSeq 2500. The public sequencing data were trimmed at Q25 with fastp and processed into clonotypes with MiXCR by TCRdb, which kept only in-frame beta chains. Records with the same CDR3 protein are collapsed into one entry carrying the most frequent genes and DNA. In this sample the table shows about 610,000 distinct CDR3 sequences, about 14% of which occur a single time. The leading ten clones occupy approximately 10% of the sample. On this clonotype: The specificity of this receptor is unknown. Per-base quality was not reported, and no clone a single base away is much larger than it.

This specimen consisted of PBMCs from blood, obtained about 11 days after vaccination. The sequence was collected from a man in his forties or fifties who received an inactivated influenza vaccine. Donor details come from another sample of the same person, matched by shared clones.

Read as DNA, the sequence is TGTGCCAGCAGCCCCTGGGAAATACCGCAAGAGACCCAGTACTTC. Translated, it gives CASSPWEIPQETQYF. The chain employs TRBV7-8 and TRBJ2-5; no D gene is confidently identified. Between the V and J ends, shortened by 5 bases and 2 bases respectively, the junction contains 15 bases. The CDR3 goes from the cysteine to the phenylalanine over 15 residues. Only CDR3 DNA remains: 45 bases, in frame from the first base. The germline V gene gives CDR1 as SGHVS and CDR2 as FQNEAQ.